The rows below give T cell receptor beta chains drawn from one sample of a study of yellow fever vaccine responses in identical twins. TCRdb reanalysed the RT-PCR reads using MiXCR and keeps one entry per CDR3 protein. The profile shows approximately 32,000 distinct CDR3 sequences, roughly three fifths of them singletons. The sequences come from T cells from blood (PBMCs), unsorted or a sorted subset (not recorded which), collected before or after yellow fever vaccination (not recorded which). The receptors come from a woman aged 18-35 years who received the yellow fever vaccine. CDR3s leave out the opening cysteine and the closing phenylalanine or tryptophan.

J gene: TRBJ2-5
V gene: TRBV9
CDR3 protein: ASSVTPGWETQY

J gene: TRBJ2-1
V gene: TRBV20-1
CDR3 protein: SALAGGHGGNEQF

J gene: TRBJ1-2
V gene: TRBV2
CDR3 protein: ASSVGELYGYT

J gene: TRBJ1-2
V gene: TRBV28
CDR3 protein: ASSASGTGTYGYT

J gene: TRBJ1-3
V gene: TRBV5-1
CDR3 protein: ASSLGDSRNTIY

J gene: TRBJ2-2
V gene: TRBV6-1
CDR3 protein: ASSGGDTGELF

J gene: TRBJ2-7
V gene: TRBV27
CDR3 protein: TSSLRRHSYEQY

J gene: TRBJ2-5
V gene: TRBV7-6
CDR3 protein: ASSLVPGTKETQY

J gene: TRBJ2-7
V gene: TRBV6-5
CDR3 protein: ASSYGNYEQY

J gene: TRBJ2-3
V gene: TRBV12-1
CDR3 protein: ASSSEEGRADTQY

J gene: TRBJ1-1
V gene: TRBV2
CDR3 protein: ASSDRTENTEAF

J gene: TRBJ1-6
V gene: TRBV7-1
CDR3 protein: ASSSYRDEDNSPLH

J gene: TRBJ2-2
V gene: TRBV20-1
CDR3 protein: SARDFRLDAGELF

J gene: TRBJ1-2
V gene: TRBV5-4
CDR3 protein: ASSLNRGDGYT

J gene: TRBJ2-3
V gene: TRBV11-1
CDR3 protein: ASSSTGGWADTQY

J gene: TRBJ1-1
V gene: TRBV6-5
CDR3 protein: ASSYSRFFQVNTEAF

J gene: TRBJ2-2
V gene: TRBV7-9
CDR3 protein: ASSLGTSGSFSHTGELF